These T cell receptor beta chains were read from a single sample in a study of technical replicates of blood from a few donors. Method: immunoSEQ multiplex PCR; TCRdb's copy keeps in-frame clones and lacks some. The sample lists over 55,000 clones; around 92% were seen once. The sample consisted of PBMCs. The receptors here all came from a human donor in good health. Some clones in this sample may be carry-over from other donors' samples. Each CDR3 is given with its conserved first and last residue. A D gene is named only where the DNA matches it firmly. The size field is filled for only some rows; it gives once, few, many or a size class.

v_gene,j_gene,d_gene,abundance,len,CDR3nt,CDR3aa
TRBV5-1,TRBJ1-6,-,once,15,TGCGCCAGCAGCTTGATCGGACATAATAATTCACCCCTCCACTTT,CASSLIGHNNSPLHF
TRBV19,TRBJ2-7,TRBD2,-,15,TGTGCCAGTTCTGCGGGAGGGCCCCCCGCCTACGAGCAGTACTTC,CASSAGGPPAYEQYF
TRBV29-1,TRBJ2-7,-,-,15,TGCAGCGTCGCCATCCCCCGGGGAGAAGCCTACGAGCAGTACTTC,CSVAIPRGEAYEQYF
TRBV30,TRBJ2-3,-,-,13,TGTGCCTGGGAACGGACTAGCACAGATACGCAGTATTTT,CAWERTSTDTQYF
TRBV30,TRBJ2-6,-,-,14,TGTGCCTGGAGCCAAGGAGGTGGGGCCAACGTCCTGACTTTC,CAWSQGGGANVLTF
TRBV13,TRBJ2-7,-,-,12,TGTGCCAGCAGCTTAAGGGGCTACGAGCAGTACTTC,CASSLRGYEQYF
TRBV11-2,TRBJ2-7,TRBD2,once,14,TGTGCCAGCAGCTTAACGACTAGCGTCTACGAGCAGTACTTC,CASSLTTSVYEQYF
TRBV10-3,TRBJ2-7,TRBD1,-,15,TGTGCCATCAGTGATCGGGACAGCTCCTCCTACGAGCAGTACTTC,CAISDRDSSSYEQYF
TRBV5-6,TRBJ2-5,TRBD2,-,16,TGTGCCAGCAGCTCCATGACTAGCGGGAGTCAAGAGACCCAGTACTTC,CASSSMTSGSQETQYF
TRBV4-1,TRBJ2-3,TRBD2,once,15,TGCGCCAGCAGCCCTCTACGGGGGAGGGAAGATACGCAGTATTTT,CASSPLRGREDTQYF
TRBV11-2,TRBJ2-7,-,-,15,TGTGCCAGCAGCTTATATTACCCCGGCTCCTACGAGCAGTACTTC,CASSLYYPGSYEQYF
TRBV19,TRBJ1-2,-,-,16,TGTGCCAGTAGCCCCGGACACCTTAGCGGTAACTATGGCTACACCTTC,CASSPGHLSGNYGYTF
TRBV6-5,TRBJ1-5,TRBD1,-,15,TGTGCCAGCAAAAGGACAGGGGTCGGCAATCAGCCCCAGCATTTT,CASKRTGVGNQPQHF
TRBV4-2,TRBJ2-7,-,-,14,TGTGCCAGCAGCCAAGATGGACTGTCCTACGAGCAGTACTTC,CASSQDGLSYEQYF
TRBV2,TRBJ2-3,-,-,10,TGTGCCACGGTTGTAGATACGCAGTATTTT,CATVVDTQYF
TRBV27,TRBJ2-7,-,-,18,TGTGCCAGCAGTTCACTCCGAAAGACAGGAACATTAACCTACGAGCAGTACTTC,CASSSLRKTGTLTYEQYF
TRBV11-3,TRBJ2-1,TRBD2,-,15,TGTGCCAGCAGCTCCTCCGGGACTACATACAATGAGCAGTTCTTC,CASSSSGTTYNEQFF
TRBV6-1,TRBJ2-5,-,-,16,TGTGCCAGCAGTGAAAGTGGCAGACTAGACCAAGAGACCCAGTACTTC,CASSESGRLDQETQYF
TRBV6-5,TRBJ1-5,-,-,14,TGTGCCAGCAGTGCACAGGTTAGCAATCAGCCCCAGCATTTT,CASSAQVSNQPQHF
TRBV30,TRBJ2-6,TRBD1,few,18,TGTGCCTGGAGGGTGCGGGACAGGTTCCCGGCTGGGGCCAACGTCCTGACTTTC,CAWRVRDRFPAGANVLTF
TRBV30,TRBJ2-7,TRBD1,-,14,TGTGCCTGGAATTCCTGGACAGGAGCCTACGAGCAGTACTTC,CAWNSWTGAYEQYF
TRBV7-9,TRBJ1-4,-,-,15,TGTGCCAGCAGCCCGGTGGGAGGGCCGGGTGAAAAACTGTTTTTT,CASSPVGGPGEKLFF
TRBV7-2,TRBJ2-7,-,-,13,TGTGCCAGCAGCCTCCCGGGACTCTACGAGCAGTACTTC,CASSLPGLYEQYF
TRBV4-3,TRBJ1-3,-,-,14,TGCGCCAGCAGCCAAGACAGGTCTGGAAACACCATATATTTT,CASSQDRSGNTIYF
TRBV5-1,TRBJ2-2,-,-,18,TGCGCCAGCAGCTTGGCGCGTAGCGACCGTGGTTACACCGGGGAGCTGTTTTTT,CASSLARSDRGYTGELFF
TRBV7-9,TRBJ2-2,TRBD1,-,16,TGTGCCAGCAGCTTACAGCCAGGGGGCATACCGTGGGAGCTGTTTTTT,CASSLQPGGIPWELFF
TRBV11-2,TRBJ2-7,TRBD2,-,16,TGTGCCAGCAGCTTCCGGGCCGAGGGAGGGACCTACGAGCAGTACTTC,CASSFRAEGGTYEQYF
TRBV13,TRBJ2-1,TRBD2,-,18,TGTGCCAGCAGCTTAGGGCCCCCAAGACTAGCGGAGCCCAATGAGCAGTTCTTC,CASSLGPPRLAEPNEQFF
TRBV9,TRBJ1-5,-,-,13,TGTGCCAGCAGCCTTTCGGGCAATCAGCCCCAGCATTTT,CASSLSGNQPQHF
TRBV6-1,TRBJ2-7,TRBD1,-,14,TGTGCCAGCAGACCCGGGACAGTAACCTACGAGCAGTACTTC,CASRPGTVTYEQYF
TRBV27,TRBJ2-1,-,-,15,TGTGCCAGCAGTAGAGAAGGGGAACCCTACAATGAGCAGTTCTTC,CASSREGEPYNEQFF
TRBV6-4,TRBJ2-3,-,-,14,TGTGCCAGCAGTGGGGGAGACAGCACAGATACGCAGTATTTT,CASSGGDSTDTQYF
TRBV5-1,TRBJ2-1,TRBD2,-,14,TGCGCCAGCAATGGGCTAGCGGGGATCAATGAGCAGTTCTTC,CASNGLAGINEQFF